This TCR beta chain is from a study of OX40 agonist ivuxolimab in advanced cancers. Turning to the study itself: Given to patients was ivuxolimab, an agonistic anti-OX40 (CD134) antibody.

Of note for this clone: Its antigen is still unknown.

Trimming cost V 11 bases and J 0 bases, with 16 bases left between them. The CDR3 extends over 14 amino acids. CDR1 is MNHNS, CDR2 SASEGT, per germline. Clones were sequenced by immunoSEQ multiplex PCR, and TCRdb holds only the in-frame ones, with some missing. The repertoire holds around 60,000 clones, with 70% to 80% as singletons. Broader study findings: Low clonal expansion, among the lowest seen, marked partial responders at 0.1-3.0 mg/kg. CD4+ and CD8+ blood T cells expanded clonally by week 6 at 0.1 to 3.0 mg/kg.

The specimen was CD4+ or CD8+ T cells sorted from blood, collected in a trial of the OX40 agonist ivuxolimab. The chain employs TRBV6-1 and TRBJ1-1; D possibly corresponds to TRBD1 (6 bases). This sequence originates from an adult with an advanced solid tumor such as melanoma, head and neck, liver or kidney cancer. The CDR3 nucleotides are TGTGCCTGCCGCCGGGGGCCCATGAACACTGAAGCTTTCTTT. Its protein is CACRRGPMNTEAFF.